The 3 T cell receptor beta chains listed next were all sequenced from one sample in a study of T-cell reconstitution after alpha-beta-depleted transplantation in children. This sample's TCRbeta library carried unique molecular identifier barcodes. TCRdb independently ran MiXCR on the PCR reads; one entry per CDR3 protein. The sample lists about 360,000 distinct CDR3 sequences; 10% to 15% were seen once. The starting material was PBMCs, obtained from the stem cell graft. The origin of the receptors is a human donor who donated a stem cell graft to a child with Fanconi anemia.

This clonotype was recorded at least ten times. V is TRBV7-8 and J is TRBJ1-5, with 7 positions matching TRBD1. The CDR3 is 15 amino acids. The germline CDR1 and CDR2 sequences are SGHVS and FQNEAQ. V lost 1 base and J lost 3; bases outside the gene matches: 3. Here the CDR3 reads CASSLGDSANQPQHF. The DNA for the CDR3 is TGTGCCAGCAGCTTAGGGGACAGCGCCAATCAGCCCCAGCATTTT. Looking up the rest from reference TRBV7-8 and TRBJ1-5 gives the full variable domain: GAGVSQSPRYKVAKRGQDVALRCDPISGHVSLFWYQQALGQGPEFLTYFQNEAQLDKSGLPSDRFFAERPEGSVSTLKIQRTQQEDSAVYLCASSLGDSANQPQHFGDGTRLSIL.

This clonotype appeared many times. The chain couples TRBV6-2 or TRBV6-3 to TRBJ2-7, with a possible D match to TRBD2 (6 bases). V was cut by 2 bases and J by 4 bases, with 15 bases left in between. CDR3 length equals 15 residues. Germline values: CDR1 MNHEY, CDR2 SVGEGT. CDR3 in amino acids: CASSYGLDYEYEQYF. CDR3 coding DNA: TGTGCCAGCAGTTACGGGCTGGACTACGAGTACGAGCAGTACTTC.

The V and J genes are TRBV12-3 or TRBV12-4 and TRBJ1-5; TRBD1 is a possible D gene (6 bases). This CDR3 has 14 amino acids. Trimming removed 5 bases from V and 5 bases from J, with 13 bases in between. The CDR3 loop reads CASSPQGAHQPQHF. DNA for the CDR3: TGTGCCAGCAGTCCACAGGGAGCCCATCAGCCCCAGCATTTT.